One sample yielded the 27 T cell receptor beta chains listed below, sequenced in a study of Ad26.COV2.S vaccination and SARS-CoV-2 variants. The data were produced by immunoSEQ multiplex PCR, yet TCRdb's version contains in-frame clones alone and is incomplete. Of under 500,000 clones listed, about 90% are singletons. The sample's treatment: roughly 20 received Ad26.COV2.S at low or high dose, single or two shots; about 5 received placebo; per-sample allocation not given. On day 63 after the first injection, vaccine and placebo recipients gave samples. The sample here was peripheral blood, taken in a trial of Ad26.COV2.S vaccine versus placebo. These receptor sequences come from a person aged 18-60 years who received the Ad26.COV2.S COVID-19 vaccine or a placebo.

The chain's CDR3 is CASSLWPDGTQYF. The CDR3 DNA reads TGTGCCAGCAGTTTATGGCCGGACGGAACGCAGTATTTT. The chain joins TRBV27 to TRBJ2-3; unclear D gene. Trimming removed 1 base from V and 9 bases from J, with 11 bases in between. The germline V gene has CDR1 MNHEY and CDR2 SMNVEV (reference sequence). The CDR3 covers 13 residues.

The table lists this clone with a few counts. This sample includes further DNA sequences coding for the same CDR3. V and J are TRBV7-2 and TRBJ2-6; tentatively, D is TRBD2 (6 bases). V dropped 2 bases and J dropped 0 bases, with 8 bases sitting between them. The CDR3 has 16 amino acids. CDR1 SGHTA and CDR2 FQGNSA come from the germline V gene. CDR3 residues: CASSLRGSSGANVLTF. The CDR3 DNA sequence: TGTGCCAGCAGCTTACGGGGGAGCTCTGGGGCCAACGTCCTGACTTTC.

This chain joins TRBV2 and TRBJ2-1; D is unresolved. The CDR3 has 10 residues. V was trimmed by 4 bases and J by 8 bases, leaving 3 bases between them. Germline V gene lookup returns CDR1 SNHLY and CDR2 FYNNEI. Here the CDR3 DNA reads TGTGCCAGCAGTGGTGATGAGCAGTTCTTC. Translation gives CASSGDEQFF.

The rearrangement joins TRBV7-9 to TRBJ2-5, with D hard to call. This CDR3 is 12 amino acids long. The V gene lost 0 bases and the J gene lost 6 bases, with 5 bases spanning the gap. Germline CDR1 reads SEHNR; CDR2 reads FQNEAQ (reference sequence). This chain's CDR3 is CASSLAVQTQYF. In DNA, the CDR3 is TGTGCCAGCAGCTTAGCGGTTCAGACCCAGTACTTC.

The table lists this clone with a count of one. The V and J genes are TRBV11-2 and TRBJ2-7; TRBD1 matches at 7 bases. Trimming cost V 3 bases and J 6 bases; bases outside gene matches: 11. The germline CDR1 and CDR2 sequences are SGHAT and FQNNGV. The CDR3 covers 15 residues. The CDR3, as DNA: TGTGCCAGCAGCTTGGTAGGGGGCCCCTATTCCGAGCAGTACTTC. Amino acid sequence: CASSLVGGPYSEQYF.

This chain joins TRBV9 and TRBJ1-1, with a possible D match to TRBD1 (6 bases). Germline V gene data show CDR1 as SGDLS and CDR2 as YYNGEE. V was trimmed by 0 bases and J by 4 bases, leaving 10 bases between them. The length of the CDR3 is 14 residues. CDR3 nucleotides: TGTGCCAGCAGCGTAGGCGCCAGGGGCACTGAAGCTTTCTTT. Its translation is CASSVGARGTEAFF.

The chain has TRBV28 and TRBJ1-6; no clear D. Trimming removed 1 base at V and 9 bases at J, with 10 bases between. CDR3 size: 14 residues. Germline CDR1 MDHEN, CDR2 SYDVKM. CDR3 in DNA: TGTGCCAGCAGTTTATCCACGTCCGGTTCACCCCTCCACTTT. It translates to CASSLSTSGSPLHF.

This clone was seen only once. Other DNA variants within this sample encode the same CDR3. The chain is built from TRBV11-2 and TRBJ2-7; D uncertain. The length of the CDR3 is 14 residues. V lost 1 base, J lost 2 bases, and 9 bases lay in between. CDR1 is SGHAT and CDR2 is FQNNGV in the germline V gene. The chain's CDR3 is CASSLGAGAYEQYF. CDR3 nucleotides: TGTGCCAGCAGCTTAGGGGCAGGAGCCTACGAGCAGTACTTC.

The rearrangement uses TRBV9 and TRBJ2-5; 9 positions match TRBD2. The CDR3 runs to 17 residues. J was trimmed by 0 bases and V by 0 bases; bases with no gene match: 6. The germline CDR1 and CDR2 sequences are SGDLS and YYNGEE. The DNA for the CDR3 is TGTGCCAGCAGCGTAGCCCCCGGACTAGCGTACCAAGAGACCCAGTACTTC. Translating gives CASSVAPGLAYQETQYF.

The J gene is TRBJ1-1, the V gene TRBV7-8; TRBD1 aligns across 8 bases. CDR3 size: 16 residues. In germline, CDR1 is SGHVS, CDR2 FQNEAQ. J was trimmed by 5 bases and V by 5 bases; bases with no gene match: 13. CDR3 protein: CASSRTVDRVGTEAFF. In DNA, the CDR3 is TGTGCCAGCAGCCGAACAGTGGACAGGGTAGGAACTGAAGCTTTCTTT.

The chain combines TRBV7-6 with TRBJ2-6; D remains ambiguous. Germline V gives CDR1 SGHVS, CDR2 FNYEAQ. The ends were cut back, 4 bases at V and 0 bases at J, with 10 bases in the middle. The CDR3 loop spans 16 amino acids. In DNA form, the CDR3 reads TGTGCCAGCAGCTCTAAATTCCGCTCTGGGGCCAACGTCCTGACTTTC. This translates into CASSSKFRSGANVLTF. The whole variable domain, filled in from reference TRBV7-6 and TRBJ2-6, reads GAGVSQSPRYKVTKRGQDVALRCDPISGHVSLYWYRQALGQGPEFLTYFNYEAQQDKSGLPNDRFSAERPEGSISTLTIQRTEQRDSAMYRCASSSKFRSGANVLTFGAGSRLTVL.

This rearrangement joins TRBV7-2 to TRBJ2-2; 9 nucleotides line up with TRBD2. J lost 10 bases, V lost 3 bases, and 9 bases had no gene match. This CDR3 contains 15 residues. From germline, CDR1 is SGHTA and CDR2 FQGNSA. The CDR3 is CASSLLWAGGSELFF. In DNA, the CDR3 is TGTGCCAGCAGCTTGTTATGGGCGGGGGGGTCGGAGCTGTTTTTT. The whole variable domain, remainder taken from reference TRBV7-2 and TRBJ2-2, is GAGVSQSPSNKVTEKGKDVELRCDPISGHTALYWYRQSLGQGLEFLIYFQGNSAPDKSGLPSDRFSAERTGGSVSTLTIQRTQQEDSAVYLCASSLLWAGGSELFFGEGSRLTVL.

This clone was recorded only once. This CDR3 reads CASSDGRVTEAFF. CDR3 coding DNA: TGTGCCAGCAGTGACGGCAGGGTCACTGAAGCTTTCTTT. This sequence joins TRBV6-1 and TRBJ1-1, with a weak D call TRBD1 (5 bases). CDR1 is MNHNS, CDR2 SASEGT, per germline. The CDR3 sequence is 13 residues long. V lost 3 bases, J lost 4 bases, and 9 bases lay in between.

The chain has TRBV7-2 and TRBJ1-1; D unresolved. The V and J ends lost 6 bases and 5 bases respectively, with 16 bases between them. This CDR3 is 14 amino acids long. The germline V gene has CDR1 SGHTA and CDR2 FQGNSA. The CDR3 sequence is CASRPPLRRTEAFF. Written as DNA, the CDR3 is TGTGCCAGCAGACCCCCCTTACGACGAACTGAAGCTTTCTTT.

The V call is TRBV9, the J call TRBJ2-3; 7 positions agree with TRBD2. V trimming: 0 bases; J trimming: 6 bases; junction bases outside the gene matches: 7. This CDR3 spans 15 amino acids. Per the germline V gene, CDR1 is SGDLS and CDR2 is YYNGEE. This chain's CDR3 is CASSVGLTGGDTQYF. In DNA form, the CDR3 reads TGTGCCAGCAGCGTAGGACTGACCGGGGGGGATACGCAGTATTTT.

The CDR3 DNA reads TGCGCCAGCAGCCAAGGGACAGCTAATCAGCCCCAGCATTTT. It encodes CASSQGTANQPQHF. The chain is built from TRBV5-1 and TRBJ1-5, with 7 bases lining up with TRBD1. The CDR3 consists of 14 residues. The ends lost 4 bases at V and 4 bases at J; junction bases unmatched: 5. Germline V lookup: CDR1 SGHRS, CDR2 YFSETQ.

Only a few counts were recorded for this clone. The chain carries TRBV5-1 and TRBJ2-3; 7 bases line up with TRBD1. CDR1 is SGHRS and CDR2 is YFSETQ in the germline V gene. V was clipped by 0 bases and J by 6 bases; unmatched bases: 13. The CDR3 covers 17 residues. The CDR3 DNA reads TGCGCCAGCAGCTTGGGCCAAGGGGGCGGCCTAGAGGATACGCAGTATTTT. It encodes CASSLGQGGGLEDTQYF.

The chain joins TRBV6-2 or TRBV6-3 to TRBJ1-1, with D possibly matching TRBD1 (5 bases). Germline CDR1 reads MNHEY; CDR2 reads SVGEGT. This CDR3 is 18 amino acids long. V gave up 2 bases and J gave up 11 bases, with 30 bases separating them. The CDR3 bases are TGTGCCAGCAGTTACCCGCGGTCCGGCCTGGGGACGAAGAACAGGGCTTTCTTT. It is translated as CASSYPRSGLGTKNRAFF.

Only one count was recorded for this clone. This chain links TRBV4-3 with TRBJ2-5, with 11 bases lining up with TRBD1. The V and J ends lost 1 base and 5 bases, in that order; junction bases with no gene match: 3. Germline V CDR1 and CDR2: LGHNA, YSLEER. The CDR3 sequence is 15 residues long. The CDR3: CASSQGTGGSETQYF. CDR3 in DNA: TGCGCCAGCAGCCAAGGGACAGGGGGCTCGGAGACCCAGTACTTC.

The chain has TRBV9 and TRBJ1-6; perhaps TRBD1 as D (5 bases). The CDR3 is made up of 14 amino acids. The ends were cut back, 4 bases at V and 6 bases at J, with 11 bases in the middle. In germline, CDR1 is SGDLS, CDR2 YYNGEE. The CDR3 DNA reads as TGTGCCAGCAGCCCCCAGGGTGGTAATTCACCCCTCCACTTT. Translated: CASSPQGGNSPLHF.

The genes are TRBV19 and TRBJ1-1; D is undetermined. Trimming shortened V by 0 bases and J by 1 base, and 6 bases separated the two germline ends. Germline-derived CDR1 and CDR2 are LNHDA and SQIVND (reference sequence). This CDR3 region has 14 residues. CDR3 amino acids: CASSIDEQNTEAFF. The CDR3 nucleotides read TGTGCCAGTAGTATAGACGAACAGAACACTGAAGCTTTCTTT.

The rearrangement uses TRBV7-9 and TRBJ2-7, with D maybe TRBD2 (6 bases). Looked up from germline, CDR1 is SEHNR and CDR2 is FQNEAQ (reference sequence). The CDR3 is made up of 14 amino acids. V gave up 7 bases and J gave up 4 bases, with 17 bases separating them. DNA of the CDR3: TGTGCCAGCACCCGGTCGGGAGCATTATACGAGCAGTACTTC. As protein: CASTRSGALYEQYF.

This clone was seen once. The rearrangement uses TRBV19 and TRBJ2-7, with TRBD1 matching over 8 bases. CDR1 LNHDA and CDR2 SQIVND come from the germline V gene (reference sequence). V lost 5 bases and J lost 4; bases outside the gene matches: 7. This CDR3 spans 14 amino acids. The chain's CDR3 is CASSSGQGDYEQYF. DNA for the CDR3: TGTGCCAGTAGTTCCGGACAGGGTGATTACGAGCAGTACTTC.

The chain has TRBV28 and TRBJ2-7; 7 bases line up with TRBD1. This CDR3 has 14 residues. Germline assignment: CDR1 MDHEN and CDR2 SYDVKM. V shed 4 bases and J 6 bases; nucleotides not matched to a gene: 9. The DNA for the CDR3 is TGTGCCAGCAGTTCCGGGACAGATGATATCGAGCAGTACTTC. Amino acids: CASSSGTDDIEQYF.

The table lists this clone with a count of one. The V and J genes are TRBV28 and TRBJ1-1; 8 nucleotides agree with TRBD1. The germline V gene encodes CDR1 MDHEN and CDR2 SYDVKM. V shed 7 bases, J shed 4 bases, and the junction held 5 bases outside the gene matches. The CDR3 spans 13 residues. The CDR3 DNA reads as TGTGCCAGCATTACAGGGGGAGGCACTGAAGCTTTCTTT. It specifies CASITGGGTEAFF.

CDR3 sequence (DNA): TGCAGCGTTTTCGGGACAGAATTCGACTATGGCTACACCTTC. Translating gives CSVFGTEFDYGYTF. The chain has TRBV29-1 and TRBJ1-2, with 7 bases lining up with TRBD1. This CDR3 comprises 14 residues. J lost 3 bases, V lost 5 bases, and 9 bases had no gene match. Germline V gene sequence: CDR1 SQVTM, CDR2 ANQGSEA.

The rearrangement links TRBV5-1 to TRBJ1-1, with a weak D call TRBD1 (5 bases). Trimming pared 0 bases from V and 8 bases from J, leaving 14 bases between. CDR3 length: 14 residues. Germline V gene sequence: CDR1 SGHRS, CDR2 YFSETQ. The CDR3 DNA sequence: TGCGCCAGCAGCTTGGTCCCGGGACCACTAGAAGCTTTCTTT. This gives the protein CASSLVPGPLEAFF.